The 3 T cell receptor beta chains given below trace back to one sample, sequenced in a study of brain metastases from non-small cell lung cancer. This table comes from immunoSEQ multiplex PCR, and its TCRdb copy is limited to in-frame clones, with some not included. The sample carries 2,500 to 3,500 clones, 81% recorded once. The source material was tissue from a brain metastasis. These receptors originate from a donor over 35 with non-small cell lung cancer.

The chain has TRBV3-1 (or the pseudogene TRBV3-2) and TRBJ1-2; the match to TRBD1 covers 10 bases. Germline V gene lookup returns CDR1 LGHDT and CDR2 YNNKEL (reference sequence). The CDR3 has 17 residues. V shed 4 bases, J shed 5 bases, and the junction held 13 bases outside the gene matches. The CDR3 sequence: CASSPPGQGGLVYGYTF. The DNA of the CDR3 is TGTGCCAGCAGCCCACCAGGACAGGGGGGTCTGGTATATGGCTACACCTTC.

The CDR3 loop is CATSRDLGGSGYTF. The CDR3 DNA reads as TGTGCCACCAGCAGAGATTTAGGAGGCTCCGGCTACACCTTC. The chain employs TRBV15 and TRBJ1-2; D gene ambiguous. From germline, CDR1 is LNHNV and CDR2 YYDKDF (reference sequence). CDR3 length equals 14 residues. V dropped 0 bases and J dropped 8 bases, with 13 bases sitting between them.

In its sample, this clone is large. The V call is TRBV2, the J call TRBJ2-3; TRBD1 matches 10 bases. V was pared by 6 bases and J by 5 bases, with 8 bases of the junction left unmatched. The CDR3 covers 15 residues. The germline V gene has CDR1 SNHLY and CDR2 FYNNEI. The CDR3 loop reads CASSGDRGLVDTQYF. For the CDR3, the DNA is TGTGCCAGCAGCGGGGACAGGGGTTTGGTAGATACGCAGTATTTT. The full variable domain, completed using reference TRBV2 and TRBJ2-3, is EPEVTQTPSHQVTQMGQEVILRCVPISNHLYFYWYRQILGQKVEFLVSFYNNEISEKSEIFDDQFSVERPDGSNFTLKIRSTKLEDSAMYFCASSGDRGLVDTQYFGPGTRLTVL.